This T cell receptor (beta chain) was profiled in a study of early T cells in non-severe SARS-CoV-2 infection. Study background: The chains were unpaired, and the sequenced material was bulk RNA from unsorted whole blood. General study results and limits: CD4 and private specificities were missed by VDJdb matching, which favored anti-spike CD8 responses.

Germline V gene lookup returns CDR1 SGHDT and CDR2 YYEEEE. After removal of 4 bases from V and 3 bases from J, the junction contained 7 bases not matched to a gene. CDR3 length: 15 amino acids. The table lists this clonotype with many counts. The antigen remains undetermined. Individual cDNA molecules were tagged with unique molecular identifiers. MiXCR, run by TCRdb on the 5' RACE reads, gives a single entry per CDR3 protein. In the table there are some 82,000 distinct CDR3 sequences, 9.5% to 13% of which are singletons. The sequenced sample consisted of whole blood. The chain links TRBV5-6 to TRBJ2-1, with TRBD2 matching over 7 bases. The origin of this receptor is an adult who was a healthcare worker with PCR-confirmed SARS-CoV-2 infection or an uninfected control (not recorded which). In nucleotides, the CDR3 is TGTGCCAGCAGCCTGAGGGACTATCGCTACAATGAGCAGTTCTTC. Translating gives CASSLRDYRYNEQFF. The variable domain in full, completed from reference TRBV5-6 and TRBJ2-1, reads DAGVTQSPTHLIKTRGQQVTLRCSPKSGHDTVSWYQQALGQGPQFIFQYYEEEERQRGNFPDRFSGHQFPNYSSELNVNALLLGDSALYLCASSLRDYRYNEQFFGPGTRLTVL.